These T cell receptor beta chains were read from a single sample in a study of regulatory T cells in long-lasting Graves disease. TCRdb itself ran the multiplex PCR reads through MiXCR, one entry per CDR3 protein. Here the sample spans about 400,000 distinct CDR3 sequences, over 14% being singletons. These data were likewise used in another study, on T cells in Graves' hyperthyroidism and ophthalmopathy.

Here the sequenced sample was peripheral blood mononuclear cells (PBMCs), taken at new diagnosis, from a patient treated with antithyroid drugs. The receptors here all came from a woman in her thirties or forties with Graves disease. CDR3s include the opening cysteine and the closing phenylalanine or tryptophan. A D gene is named only where the DNA matches it firmly. Size is stated for part of the rows, as once, few or many counts, or as a class when the clone is expanded.

j_call | v_call | clone_size | d_call | cdr3_nt | cdr3_aa
TRBJ2-2 | TRBV29-1 | many | - | TGCAGCGTTGTTGTAGGGGCCGGGGAGCTGTTTTTT | CSVVVGAGELFF
TRBJ2-7 | TRBV30 | many | - | TGTGCCTGGAGTGGCTCAGGGCGGCCTCGGCACTACGAGCAGTACTTC | CAWSGSGRPRHYEQYF
TRBJ2-1 | TRBV2 | many | TRBD2 | TGTGCCAGCAGTGAAAGGACTAGCGGGAGGGATACCTACAATGAGCAGTTCTTC | CASSERTSGRDTYNEQFF
TRBJ1-1 | TRBV6-2/TRBV6-3 | - | - | TGTGCCAGCACATCGGCTTGGGACACTGAAGCTTTCTTT | CASTSAWDTEAFF
TRBJ1-1 | TRBV20-1 | many | - | TGCAGTGCTAGACCGCCGGGACCCTTAGGGACTGAAGCTTTCTTT | CSARPPGPLGTEAFF
TRBJ2-5 | TRBV10-1 | few | TRBD1 | TGCGCCAGCAGCCTTGACAGGGTGGAGGAGACCCAGTACTTC | CASSLDRVEETQYF
TRBJ1-2 | TRBV30 | many | - | TGTGCCTGTTCCCCGGGGGGAGAGTATGGCTACACCTTC | CACSPGGEYGYTF
TRBJ1-1 | TRBV29-1 | many | - | TGCAGCGTTGGGAAAATGGGCACTGAAGCTTTCTTT | CSVGKMGTEAFF
TRBJ2-5 | TRBV7-9 | many | TRBD1 | TGTGCCAGCAGCTTCGAGACAGGGGAGGAGACCCAGTACTTC | CASSFETGEETQYF
TRBJ2-1 | TRBV7-9 | many | TRBD2 | TGTGCCAGCAGTAAGGTGCTAGCGGCATACAATGAGCAGTTCTTC | CASSKVLAAYNEQFF
TRBJ2-3 | TRBV7-2 | few | - | TGTGCCAGCAGCCGGGGAGGCGGAGTGGGGGATACGCAGTATTTT | CASSRGGGVGDTQYF
TRBJ2-4 | TRBV28 | - | - | TGTGCCAGCAGTTTACCGCTGGGGGCAGGCAAAAACATTCAGTACTTC | CASSLPLGAGKNIQYF
TRBJ2-1 | TRBV6-2/TRBV6-3 | few | - | TGTGCCAGCAGTGAAGCCTCCAATGAGCAGTTCTTC | CASSEASNEQFF
TRBJ2-7 | TRBV6-2/TRBV6-3 | many | - | TGTGCCAGCAGCTCTCGGGACAACCTAGGAATCGAGCAGTACTTC | CASSSRDNLGIEQYF
TRBJ2-2 | TRBV6-1 | many | - | TGTGCCAGCAACACTAGAGCCTCGGTCGGGGAGCTGTTTTTT | CASNTRASVGELFF
TRBJ1-5 | TRBV29-1 | many | - | TGCAGCCCCCCAGGGGTGGATGGCAATCAGCCCCAGCATTTT | CSPPGVDGNQPQHF
TRBJ2-7 | TRBV2 | - | - | TGTGCCAGCAGAACCGGGACTGCCATCGTTACCTACGAGCAGTACTTC | CASRTGTAIVTYEQYF
TRBJ1-1 | TRBV7-6 | many | - | TGTGCCAGCAGCCCCAGGGACATGAACACTGAAGCTTTCTTT | CASSPRDMNTEAFF
TRBJ2-3 | TRBV7-9 | many | TRBD2 | TGTGCCAGCAGCTTTCCCCTAGCGGGAGGGAAAGATACGCAGTATTTT | CASSFPLAGGKDTQYF
TRBJ2-7 | TRBV4-1 | many | TRBD2 | TGCGCCAGCAGCCTCAGCGGGGGGAGCTCCTACGAGCAGTACTTC | CASSLSGGSSYEQYF
TRBJ1-2 | TRBV3-1 | many | TRBD1 | TGTGCCAGCAGTGGGACAGGGAGGTTGACTAACTATGGCTACACCTTC | CASSGTGRLTNYGYTF
TRBJ1-4 | TRBV9 | - | - | TGTGCCAGCAGCGTAGGGACGGGTGCAACTAATGAAAAACTGTTTTTT | CASSVGTGATNEKLFF
TRBJ2-1 | TRBV10-3 | - | - | TGTGCCATCAGTGAGTTATCCCAGCGGACAGACTACAATGAGCAGTTCTTC | CAISELSQRTDYNEQFF
TRBJ1-2 | TRBV27 | few | TRBD1 | TGTGCCAGCAGAGGGGACAGGGGGCTAGGTGGCTACACCTTC | CASRGDRGLGGYTF
TRBJ2-2 | TRBV2 | many | TRBD2 | TGTGCCAGCACCCGGACTAGCGGGAGGATCGGCACCGGGGAGCTGTTTTTT | CASTRTSGRIGTGELFF
TRBJ2-2 | TRBV12-3/TRBV12-4 | many | - | TGTGCCAGCAGTTTTAGTCGGTACAGTAACACCGGGGAGCTGTTTTTT | CASSFSRYSNTGELFF